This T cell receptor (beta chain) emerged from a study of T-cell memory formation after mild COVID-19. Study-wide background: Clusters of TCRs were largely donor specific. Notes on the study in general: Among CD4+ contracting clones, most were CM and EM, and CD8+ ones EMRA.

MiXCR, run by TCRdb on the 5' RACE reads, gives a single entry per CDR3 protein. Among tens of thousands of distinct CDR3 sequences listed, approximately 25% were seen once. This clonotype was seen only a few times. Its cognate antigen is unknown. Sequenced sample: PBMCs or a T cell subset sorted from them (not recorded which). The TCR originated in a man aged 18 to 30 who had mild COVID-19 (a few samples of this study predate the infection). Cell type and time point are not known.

This CDR3 reads CASSPRRTLGDTQYF. The CDR3 DNA sequence: TGTGCCAGCAGCCCACGACGGACCCTCGGCGATACGCAGTATTTT. This rearrangement joins TRBV7-8 to TRBJ2-3; D unresolved. Germline V CDR1 and CDR2: SGHVS, FQNEAQ. The CDR3 is 15 residues long. V was clipped by 5 bases and J by 6 bases, with 18 bases between them.